A selection of T cell receptor beta chains follows, all from one sample in a study of cytomegalovirus exposure and HLA in healthy donors. Sequencing was performed with immunoSEQ multiplex PCR; in TCRdb, only in-frame clones are kept and a portion is missing. The sample shows tens of thousands of clones, about four fifths of them seen only once. What was sequenced was PBMCs. These receptor sequences come from a woman in her 30s in good health and CMV-seronegative. The CDR3 runs from the conserved cysteine through the conserved F or W. A D gene is named only where the DNA matches it firmly. Only some rows state a clone size, as once, few, many or a class for expanded clones.

V	size	D	J	DNA	CDR3
TRBV5-5	-	-	TRBJ2-3	TGTGCCAGCAGCTTGGCTAGCACAGATACGCAGTATTTT	CASSLASTDTQYF
TRBV15	-	TRBD1	TRBJ1-2	TGTGCCACCAGCAGAACAGGGGAAAAGAACTATGGCTACACCTTC	CATSRTGEKNYGYTF
TRBV6-1	once	-	TRBJ2-1	TGTGCCAGCAGTGAAGCGCGGGTAAATGAGCAGTTCTTC	CASSEARVNEQFF
TRBV7-2	-	TRBD2	TRBJ2-1	TGTGCCAGCAGCTTAGTAGCTAGCGGGGGGGCTAACAATGAGCAGTTCTTC	CASSLVASGGANNEQFF
TRBV25-1	-	-	TRBJ1-1	TGTGCCAGCAGTGACCCCGGGGTACAGGGTGGGACTGAAGCTTTCTTT	CASSDPGVQGGTEAFF
TRBV23-1	-	-	TRBJ2-5	TGCGCCAGCGCAGATACAGGCGATGGGGCCCAGTACTTC	CASADTGDGAQYF
TRBV5-1	-	-	TRBJ2-1	TGCGCCAGCAGTTCGTCCTCCGGGACTTGGAACTACAATGAGCAGTTCTTC	CASSSSSGTWNYNEQFF
TRBV15	-	TRBD2	TRBJ2-7	TGTGCCACCAGCCCGGGAGGGGCCAGGCCGAGCTCCTACGAGCAGTACTTC	CATSPGGARPSSYEQYF
TRBV25-1	-	-	TRBJ1-2	TGTGCCAGCAGTGCAGGCAGGATCTATGGCTACACCTTC	CASSAGRIYGYTF
TRBV5-4	-	TRBD1	TRBJ1-1	TGTGCCAGCAGCTTCGACAGGGGCCAGGCATCTGAAGCTTTCTTT	CASSFDRGQASEAFF
TRBV7-6	-	TRBD2	TRBJ2-3	TGTGCCAGCAGCCTGTGGACTAGCGGGGGAACAGATACGCAGTATTTT	CASSLWTSGGTDTQYF
TRBV5-4	-	-	TRBJ2-2	TGTGCCAGCACCCCGGTAGGGGGGGCTATTTCCGGGGAGCTGTTTTTT	CASTPVGGAISGELFF
TRBV6-1	few	-	TRBJ1-1	TGTGCCAGCAGTGGTACCACGGTGTTTGGGAGTGAAGCTTTCTTT	CASSGTTVFGSEAFF
TRBV4-3	-	-	TRBJ1-2	TGCGCCAGCAGCCATGCCAGGGGAACCTCCTATGGCTACACCTTC	CASSHARGTSYGYTF
TRBV19	-	-	TRBJ2-7	TGTGCCAGTAGATCAGTCCCCTACGAGCAGTACTTC	CASRSVPYEQYF
TRBV21-1	-	-	TRBJ1-4	TGTGCCAGCACCGAAAGGGACAGGGAAGGAGGTGAAAAACTGTTTTTT	CASTERDREGGEKLFF
TRBV5-1	-	TRBD1	TRBJ1-1	TGCGCCAGCAGCTTCTCGGGACAGCTATCTAGGGGGGACACTGAAGCTTTCTTT	CASSFSGQLSRGDTEAFF
TRBV27	-	-	TRBJ1-4	TGTGCCAGCAGTTTAGCAGGGTTTAATGAAAAACTGTTTTTT	CASSLAGFNEKLFF
TRBV29-1	few	TRBD2	TRBJ2-1	TGCAGCGTTGAAGGACTAGCGTCTGAATGGGAGCAGTTCTTC	CSVEGLASEWEQFF
TRBV6-5	-	-	TRBJ2-1	TGTGCCAGCGGGAGGACAGGTGAGCAGTTCTTC	CASGRTGEQFF
TRBV5-1	-	-	TRBJ2-5	TGCGCCAGCAGCTTGGCCAGTATGAGGCTAGCGATTAGAGAGACCCAGTACTTC	CASSLASMRLAIRETQYF
TRBV5-1	-	-	TRBJ1-1	TGCGCCAGCAGCTTGGGAGTTACGACTGCCGAAGCTTTCTTT	CASSLGVTTAEAFF
TRBV7-9	-	TRBD2	TRBJ2-1	TGTGCCAGCAGCCCTAGCGGGGCGAACAATGAGCAGTTCTTC	CASSPSGANNEQFF
TRBV11-2	-	-	TRBJ2-5	TGTGCCAGCAGCTTACTCGGGGCGACAGGCCAAGAGACCCAGTACTTC	CASSLLGATGQETQYF
TRBV11-2	-	-	TRBJ1-1	TGTGCCTCCCAAAACACTGAAGCTTTCTTT	CASQNTEAFF
TRBV19	-	TRBD1	TRBJ2-5	TGTGCCAGTAGTACGGACAGGATGGGGAGAGAGACCCAGTACTTC	CASSTDRMGRETQYF
TRBV27	few	TRBD1	TRBJ1-2	TGTGCCAGCAGTTTTCGGACAGGGGAGAACGGCTACACCTTC	CASSFRTGENGYTF
TRBV19	-	-	TRBJ2-1	TGTGCCAGTAGTAGGGATAGGACAGTCAATGAGCAGTTCTTC	CASSRDRTVNEQFF
TRBV29-1	-	-	TRBJ1-5	TGCAGCGTTGAAGTCAGGGTGGGTCAGCCCCAGCATTTT	CSVEVRVGQPQHF
TRBV7-2	-	-	TRBJ2-7	TGTGCCAGCAGCCCAGGACTCAACGAAGGGAACGAGCAGTACTTC	CASSPGLNEGNEQYF
TRBV9	-	TRBD2	TRBJ2-5	TGTGCCAGCAGCGTAGCTAGCGGGGGGATGAGGCAAGAGACCCAGTACTTC	CASSVASGGMRQETQYF
TRBV28	-	-	TRBJ1-1	TGTGCCAGCAGAGACAGGATGAACACTGAAGCTTTCTTT	CASRDRMNTEAFF
TRBV4-1	-	TRBD2	TRBJ2-1	TGCGCCAGCAGCCAAGATACGACTAGCGGAGAGTACAATGAGCAGTTCTTC	CASSQDTTSGEYNEQFF
TRBV6-1	-	TRBD2	TRBJ2-1	TGTGCCAGCAGTGAAGCGAGGGGACTAGCATACAATGAGCAGTTCTTC	CASSEARGLAYNEQFF
TRBV6-4	-	-	TRBJ1-2	TGTGCCAGCAGTGACTCGTCCAGGGATAACTATGGCTACACCTTC	CASSDSSRDNYGYTF
TRBV4-3	-	-	TRBJ1-1	TGCGCCAGCAGCCAAGTTTTTGAGGACACAGAAGCTTTCTTT	CASSQVFEDTEAFF
TRBV18	-	-	TRBJ1-2	TGTGCCAGCTCACCACGGACAGAGACCTATGGCTACACCTTC	CASSPRTETYGYTF
TRBV11-3	-	-	TRBJ2-3	TGTGCCAGCAGCTTAGGACGGGGCACAGATACGCAGTATTTT	CASSLGRGTDTQYF
TRBV5-5	-	TRBD1	TRBJ1-2	TGTGCCAGCAGTCCCGACAGGGGTCGATTTGGCTACACCTTC	CASSPDRGRFGYTF
TRBV20-1	-	-	TRBJ2-3	TGCAGTGCGAGGGACTCAGATACGCAGTATTTT	CSARDSDTQYF
TRBV7-9	-	TRBD2	TRBJ2-4	TGTGCCAGCAGAAATACTAGCGGGGGGGCCCCTGCCAAAAACATTCAGTACTTC	CASRNTSGGAPAKNIQYF
TRBV2	-	-	TRBJ2-1	TGTGCCAGCAGTGAGTGGGGGGGGGCGCGTAGTGAGCAGTTCTTC	CASSEWGGARSEQFF
TRBV9	-	TRBD2	TRBJ2-3	TGTGCCAGCAGCGTAGCGACTAGCGGGGGGGCGAACACAGATACGCAGTATTTT	CASSVATSGGANTDTQYF
TRBV7-6	-	TRBD1	TRBJ1-1	TGTGCCAGCAGACAAACCCCGGGACAGGGGGCAAGCACTGAAGCTTTCTTT	CASRQTPGQGASTEAFF
TRBV5-1	few	TRBD2	TRBJ2-3	TGCGCCAGCAGCTCCTTGGGACTAGCGGGGGAGTTCACAGATACGCAGTATTTT	CASSSLGLAGEFTDTQYF
TRBV11-3	-	TRBD1	TRBJ2-4	TGTGCCAGCAGTCGACAGGGGGCCAAAAACATTCAGTACTTC	CASSRQGAKNIQYF
TRBV27	-	-	TRBJ1-2	TGTGCCAGCGGCCGTGTCAGGACTGTCTATGGCTACACCTTC	CASGRVRTVYGYTF
TRBV2	-	TRBD1	TRBJ2-7	TGTGCCAGCCCTAGGACAGGGGGAAGCTACGAGCAGTACTTC	CASPRTGGSYEQYF
TRBV5-1	once	TRBD2	TRBJ2-3	TGCGCCAGCAGCTTGGACCTAGCGGGGGGCCATGCAAAAAGCACAGATACGCAGTATTTT	CASSLDLAGGHAKSTDTQYF
TRBV7-7	-	TRBD2	TRBJ2-1	TGTGCCAGCAGCTTAGGACTAGCGGGGGACAATGAGCAGTTCTTC	CASSLGLAGDNEQFF
TRBV25-1	-	TRBD1	TRBJ1-6	TGTGCCAGCAGCCCGACAGGGAGTAACTCACCCCTCCACTTT	CASSPTGSNSPLHF
TRBV18	-	-	TRBJ2-5	TGTGCCAGCTCACCACGAGGGGGAGAGACCCAGTACTTC	CASSPRGGETQYF
TRBV19	-	TRBD2	TRBJ2-1	TGTGCCAGTAGTATAGGGGGAGGGCAGTACAATGAGCAGTTCTTC	CASSIGGGQYNEQFF
TRBV19	-	-	TRBJ2-1	TGTGCCAGTAGGGCGGGGGCCGCCAAATACAATGAGCAGTTCTTC	CASRAGAAKYNEQFF
TRBV28	-	TRBD2	TRBJ2-2	TGTGCCAGCAGTTTGCGGGGGGCTGGCTCCGGGGAGCTGTTTTTT	CASSLRGAGSGELFF